One T cell receptor (beta chain) is described in this entry. The CDR3 spans 15 residues. The V gene's germline CDR1 is MNHEY and CDR2 SVGEGT. The V end was cut by 2 bases, the J end by 5 bases, with 15 bases between. TCRdb's table, derived via immunoSEQ multiplex PCR, lists solely in-frame clones and lacks some. The repertoire includes 200,000 to 300,000 clones, roughly 80% of them detected once, and 6.5% to 8.5% sits in the top ten. These data come from a study of blood T cell repertoires in COVID-19. Sequenced: peripheral blood. V and J are TRBV6-2 or TRBV6-3 and TRBJ1-2; the D gene is possibly TRBD1 (5 bases). The receptor's source is a woman aged 80 or over with COVID-19, enrolled during active disease. CDR3 DNA: TGTGCCAGCAGTTACGCCATGAAGGGGTCTTATGGCTACACCTTC. Translating it yields CASSYAMKGSYGYTF.